These 13 T cell receptor beta chains were sequenced from one sample in a study of cytomegalovirus exposure and HLA in healthy donors. PCR was performed using 60 Vbeta and 13 Jbeta primers. Only in-frame clones appear in the TCRdb table, and some are missing; sequencing was by immunoSEQ multiplex PCR. The table shows roughly 130,000 clones, with around 83% occurring only once. What was sequenced was PBMCs. The receptor source for this set is a girl aged 2-10 years in good health and CMV-seronegative.

The chain joins TRBV6-6 to TRBJ2-7; TRBD1 matches at 8 bases. The CDR3 runs to 15 residues. The trim removed 4 bases at V and 6 bases at J, leaving 11 bases unmatched. Germline CDR1 and CDR2: MNHNY and SVGAGI (reference sequence). The CDR3 DNA sequence: TGTGCCAGCAGTTTGGACAGGGCAAAAGACGGCGAGCAGTACTTC. Encoded protein: CASSLDRAKDGEQYF.

This clone was detected only once. V and J are TRBV7-2 and TRBJ2-7; no reliable D call. Germline V lookup: CDR1 SGHTA, CDR2 FQGNSA. CDR3 length: 13 residues. V was cut by 3 bases and J by 1 base, with 7 bases left in between. In DNA, the CDR3 is TGTGCCAGCAGCTTGTCGGGTTCCTACGAGCAGTACTTC. It specifies CASSLSGSYEQYF.

This chain joins TRBV30 and TRBJ1-2; D ambiguous. The V gene's germline CDR1 is GTSNPN and CDR2 SVGIG (reference sequence). The V and J ends lost 0 bases and 11 bases respectively, with 13 bases between them. CDR3 length: 12 amino acids. The CDR3: CAWSVRGRLYTF. CDR3 sequence (DNA): TGTGCCTGGAGTGTACGTGGCAGGTTATACACCTTC.

The genes are TRBV27 and TRBJ2-5; 8 positions match TRBD1. The CDR3 loop spans 15 amino acids. V was clipped by 3 bases and J by 5 bases; unmatched bases: 8. Germline loops: CDR1 MNHEY, CDR2 SMNVEV (reference sequence). The chain's CDR3 is CASSFRQGKGETQYF. CDR3 coding DNA: TGTGCCAGCAGTTTTAGACAGGGGAAGGGGGAGACCCAGTACTTC.

The V gene is TRBV7-3, the J gene TRBJ1-2; 9 nucleotides match TRBD1. V trimming: 5 bases; J trimming: 11 bases; junction bases outside the gene matches: 9. Looked up from germline, CDR1 is SGHTA and CDR2 is FQGTGA. The CDR3 contains 13 residues. CDR3: CASSVPGQGHYTF. The CDR3 DNA reads TGTGCCAGCAGCGTACCGGGACAGGGTCATTACACCTTC.

The chain links TRBV29-1 to TRBJ1-1, with D possibly TRBD1 on 5 matching bases. The ends were cut back, 6 bases at V and 0 bases at J, with 14 bases in the middle. The CDR3 is made up of 14 amino acids. Germline V CDR1 and CDR2: SQVTM, ANQGSEA. The CDR3: CSVWNGGMNTEAFF. CDR3 coding DNA: TGCAGCGTGTGGAATGGGGGGATGAACACTGAAGCTTTCTTT.

The table lists this clone with a few counts. V and J are TRBV4-3 and TRBJ2-7, with 8 bases aligning to TRBD1. This CDR3 is built from 16 residues. With V trimmed by 0 bases and J by 6 bases, 10 bases remained unmatched. Germline V gene sequence: CDR1 LGHNA, CDR2 YSLEER. The CDR3 here is CASSQDAGQGFLEQYF. The DNA for the CDR3 is TGCGCCAGCAGCCAAGATGCAGGACAGGGATTCCTCGAGCAGTACTTC.

The chain carries TRBV2 and TRBJ2-1; 7 nucleotides align to TRBD2. In germline, CDR1 is SNHLY, CDR2 FYNNEI. Trimming took 6 bases from V and 7 from J; bases not matched to a gene: 18. The CDR3 is 17 residues long. In DNA form, the CDR3 reads TGTGCCAGCAGGGGGATCGGGCTGGGAGGGCCGGGGAATGAGCAGTTCTTC. Translating gives CASRGIGLGGPGNEQFF. The full variable domain, rest sourced from reference TRBV2 and TRBJ2-1, is EPEVTQTPSHQVTQMGQEVILRCVPISNHLYFYWYRQILGQKVEFLVSFYNNEISEKSEIFDDQFSVERPDGSNFTLKIRSTKLEDSAMYFCASRGIGLGGPGNEQFFGPGTRLTVL.

The table lists this clone with a few counts. V and J are TRBV4-1 and TRBJ1-5, with 11 bases identical to TRBD1. This CDR3 comprises 15 residues. The germline V gene has CDR1 MGHRA and CDR2 YSYEKL. Unmatched junction bases numbered 2, after V lost 1 base and J lost 6 bases. The CDR3 coding sequence is TGCGCCAGCAGCCAAGGGGACAGGGGGATTCAGCCCCAGCATTTT. Translating gives CASSQGDRGIQPQHF.

The V call is TRBV6-1, the J call TRBJ1-6; TRBD1 matches at 7 bases. The CDR3 loop spans 14 amino acids. CDR1 is MNHNS, CDR2 SASEGT, per germline. Losses at the gene ends were 6 bases for V and 7 bases for J; bases not matched to a gene: 6. CDR3 DNA sequence: TGTGCCAGCAGATTGGACAGGTCGAATTCACCCCTCCACTTT. This encodes CASRLDRSNSPLHF.

This clone showed up just once. The chain uses TRBV27 and TRBJ2-4, with D unresolved. The CDR3 length is 14 residues. Between the trimmed V and J ends, which lost 5 bases and 0 bases, there was a span of 8 bases. Germline V gene data show CDR1 as MNHEY and CDR2 as SMNVEV (reference sequence). The CDR3 DNA follows: TGTGCCAGCAGTCCCCCGTTAGCCAAAAACATTCAGTACTTC. It specifies CASSPPLAKNIQYF.

This clone was seen only a few times. V gene TRBV7-9 combines with J gene TRBJ1-4; D is unclear. The germline V gene encodes CDR1 SEHNR and CDR2 FQNEAQ (reference sequence). The CDR3 spans 14 residues. Trimming took off 6 bases at V and 3 bases at J, with 11 bases between the two ends. CDR3 bases: TGTGCCAGCAGACCTCGGGGAGCTAATGAAAAACTGTTTTTT. It encodes CASRPRGANEKLFF.

This clone occurred once. The V gene is TRBV9, the J gene TRBJ1-1, with TRBD1 as a possible D gene (6 bases). The V end was cut by 0 bases, the J end by 1 base, with 10 bases between. Germline loops: CDR1 SGDLS, CDR2 YYNGEE. The length of the CDR3 is 15 residues. The CDR3 region is CASSVVARGNTEAFF. The CDR3 nucleotides are TGTGCCAGCAGCGTAGTCGCCAGGGGGAACACTGAAGCTTTCTTT.